What follows are 22 T cell receptor beta chains derived from one specimen sequenced in a study of breast tumors, draining lymph nodes, adjacent tissues. TCRdb fed the multiplex PCR reads into MiXCR, producing one record per CDR3 protein. The table lists about 46,000 distinct CDR3 sequences, 23% of them singletons. The sample comprised breast tumor tissue. The receptors shown here come from a female donor with breast cancer. Some clones in this sample may be carry-over from other donors' samples.

As to this clonotype: A single base separates this from a much larger clone, so it may be a read error. J is TRBJ2-7 and V is TRBV6-2 or TRBV6-3; D possibly corresponds to TRBD2 (5 bases). Germline CDR1 and CDR2: MNHEY and SVGEGT. This CDR3 spans 14 amino acids. V gave up 2 bases and J gave up 2 bases, with 10 bases separating them. The DNA for the CDR3 is TGTGCCAGCAGTTACATCGGGATGGCCTACGAGCAGTACTTC. It translates to CASSYIGMAYEQYF.

On this clonotype itself: This may be a read error: a much more frequent sequence differs by one nucleotide. The chain is built from TRBV2 and TRBJ2-1; 8 bases are shared with TRBD2. Germline CDR1 SNHLY, CDR2 FYNNEI. V was pared by 3 bases and J by 10 bases, with 11 bases of the junction left unmatched. The CDR3 runs to 15 residues. The CDR3 DNA is TGTGCCAGCAGTGAGGCCGGGAGGGCCGGGGGGGAGCAGTTCTTC. Protein: CASSEAGRAGGEQFF.

In its sample, this clonotype was seen many times. This chain joins TRBV28 and TRBJ2-7; tentative D call: TRBD2 (6 bases). The CDR3 has 14 residues. Between the trimmed V and J ends, which lost 3 bases and 4 bases, there was a span of 13 bases. Germline V gene sequence: CDR1 MDHEN, CDR2 SYDVKM. The CDR3, as DNA: TGTGCCAGCAGTTTGGAACGGGAGATTTACGAGCAGTACTTC. Encoded protein: CASSLEREIYEQYF.

This clonotype was recorded many times. The chain recombines TRBV6-5 with TRBJ1-4; 11 nucleotides line up with TRBD1. Germline CDR1 MNHEY, CDR2 SVGAGI. The CDR3 contains 17 residues. V lost 6 bases, J lost 0 bases, and 6 bases stayed unmatched. The CDR3 DNA reads TGTGCCAGCAGCCACCGGGACAGGGGGGCAACTAATGAAAAACTGTTTTTT. Its translation: CASSHRDRGATNEKLFF.

Of note for this clonotype: A much more abundant neighbour one base away suggests this may be a read error. In DNA form, the CDR3 reads TGTGCCAGCAGGGAAGGCGGCAGGGCAAGGACCCAGTACTTC. Amino acids: CASREGGRARTQYF. This chain links TRBV6-5 with TRBJ2-5; perhaps TRBD1 as D (5 bases). Germline CDR1 and CDR2: MNHEY and SVGAGI. The CDR3 covers 14 residues. Trimming cost V 6 bases and J 7 bases, with 18 bases left between them.

The sample holds many counts of this clonotype. The J gene is TRBJ2-1, the V gene TRBV6-5, with 13 bases aligning to TRBD2. The CDR3 sequence is 17 residues long. V lost 0 bases and J lost 8; bases outside the gene matches: 7. CDR1 is MNHEY and CDR2 is SVGAGI in the germline V gene. CDR3 amino acids: CASSYSPGLAGVDEQFF. As DNA, the CDR3 is TGTGCCAGCAGTTACTCACCAGGACTAGCGGGAGTCGATGAGCAGTTCTTC.

This clonotype was seen repeatedly, ten times or more. The chain uses TRBV11-2 and TRBJ2-7; 7 nucleotides line up with TRBD2. The CDR3 contains 13 residues. The germline CDR1 and CDR2 sequences are SGHAT and FQNNGV. The V segment lost 6 bases and the J segment 7 bases; nucleotides outside the gene matches: 9. The CDR3 DNA reads TGTGCCAGCAGTTTCGGGGGGACCTTAGAGCAGTACTTC. Translation gives CASSFGGTLEQYF. Together with reference TRBV11-2 and TRBJ2-7, the CDR3 gives the full variable domain: EAGVAQSPRYKIIEKRQSVAFWCNPISGHATLYWYQQILGQGPKLLIQFQNNGVVDDSQLPKDRFSAERLKGVDSTLKIQPAKLEDSAVYLCASSFGGTLEQYFGPGTRLTVT.

To note about this clonotype: This sequence may be a read error, since a much larger clone differs from it by one base. The chain combines TRBV12-3 or TRBV12-4 with TRBJ2-1, with TRBD2 matching 8 bases. CDR3 length: 17 residues. The CDR3 nucleotides read TGTGCCGGCAGTAATTCCTTAGGACTAGCCGGCTACAATGAGCAGTTCTTC. This encodes CAGSNSLGLAGYNEQFF.

This clonotype was counted ten times or more. This chain connects TRBV6-1 to TRBJ2-3; D may be TRBD2 (5 bases). V was shortened by 9 bases and J by 0 bases, with 13 bases between the two germline ends. The CDR3 is 14 amino acids. CDR1 and CDR2 (germline): MNHNS, SASEGT. CDR3 region: CASERVISTDTQYF. The CDR3 DNA reads as TGTGCCAGTGAGAGGGTGATTAGCACAGATACGCAGTATTTT.

This clonotype turned up a few times. The CDR3, as DNA: TGTGCCAGCTCGACCCCACTGGAGCGGGGAGGGCAGTTCTTC. Translating it yields CASSTPLERGGQFF. This rearrangement joins TRBV18 to TRBJ2-1, with TRBD2 identical over 7 bases. CDR1 is KGHSH and CDR2 is LQKENI in the germline V gene. V was pared by 6 bases and J by 12 bases, with 14 bases of the junction left unmatched. The CDR3 sequence is 14 residues long.

As regards this clonotype: Possible read error: a much larger clone is one base away. The chain links TRBV11-2 to TRBJ2-7; D possibly matches TRBD1 or TRBD2 (5 bases each). CDR1 SGHAT and CDR2 FQNNGV come from the germline V gene. V was trimmed by 3 bases and J by 2 bases, leaving 14 bases between them. CDR3 length: 15 amino acids. The CDR3 spells CASSFVEGWPYEQYF. CDR3 DNA: TGTGCCAGCAGCTTCGTTGAGGGGTGGCCCTACGAGCAGTACTTC.

The gene calls are TRBV7-9 and TRBJ2-1; no firm D call. The CDR3 runs to 16 residues. Germline CDR1 is SEHNR and CDR2 is FQNEAQ (reference sequence). Trimming took 3 bases from V and 4 from J, leaving 16 bases between them. CDR3 in amino acids: CASSLTKMGAYNEQFF. CDR3 in DNA: TGTGCCAGCAGCTTGACCAAAATGGGCGCGTACAATGAGCAGTTCTTC.

Many counts were recorded for this clonotype. This chain uses TRBV4-1 with TRBJ1-5; tentatively, D is TRBD1 (5 bases). Trimming left V 0 bases short and J 6 bases short, with 15 bases between. The CDR3 is made up of 16 amino acids. Per germline, CDR1 MGHRA and CDR2 YSYEKL. CDR3 coding DNA: TGCGCCAGCAGCCAAGATGGCAGGGTAGCACGTCAGCCCCAGCATTTT. As protein: CASSQDGRVARQPQHF.

This clonotype turned up a few times. This chain connects TRBV7-3 to TRBJ2-2; D unclear. The CDR3 length is 16 residues. CDR1 is SGHTA, CDR2 FQGTGA, per germline. Trimming shortened V by 0 bases and J by 2 bases, and 10 bases separated the two germline ends. CDR3 amino acids: CASSLTSSLNTGELFF. The CDR3, as DNA: TGTGCCAGCAGCTTAACTTCCAGCCTTAACACCGGGGAGCTGTTTTTT.

The sample holds many counts of this clonotype. CDR3 loop: CASDRGNTGELFF. CDR3 in DNA: TGTGCCAGCGACAGGGGGAACACCGGGGAGCTGTTTTTT. V and J are TRBV6-1 and TRBJ2-2, with 8 bases aligning to TRBD1. The V gene end was trimmed by 8 bases and the J gene end by 1 base; junction bases not matched to a gene: 0. The CDR3 spans 13 residues. CDR1 is MNHNS and CDR2 is SASEGT in the germline V gene.

This clonotype was detected many times. The rearrangement uses TRBV6-5 and TRBJ2-7; no reliable D call. The CDR3 loop spans 13 amino acids. Germline V gives CDR1 MNHEY, CDR2 SVGAGI. Trimming removed 2 bases at V and 2 bases at J, with 7 bases between. Here the CDR3 reads CASSYRGAYEQYF. As DNA, the CDR3 is TGTGCCAGCAGTTACAGAGGAGCCTACGAGCAGTACTTC.

Regarding this clonotype: A much larger clone lies a single base off, so this may be a read error. V and J are TRBV6-4 and TRBJ2-1; D remains ambiguous. V was cut by 4 bases and J by 0 bases, with 13 bases left in between. The CDR3 covers 16 residues. Germline V gene lookup returns CDR1 MRHNA and CDR2 SNTAGT. The CDR3 DNA reads TGTGCCAGCAGTGGCTCTTTCGCGTCCTCCTACAATGAGCAGTTCTTC. Protein product: CASSGSFASSYNEQFF.

In its sample, this clonotype was seen many times. The V and J genes are TRBV11-2 and TRBJ2-1; 10 bases map to TRBD1. Germline V gives CDR1 SGHAT, CDR2 FQNNGV. CDR3 length: 15 residues. The ends lost 3 bases at V and 8 bases at J; junction bases unmatched: 7. CDR3 residues: CASSLGQGSVYEQFF. DNA for the CDR3: TGTGCCAGCAGCTTGGGACAGGGGTCTGTCTATGAGCAGTTCTTC.

This clonotype was seen repeatedly, ten times or more. The chain combines TRBV9 with TRBJ2-3; D may be TRBD1 or TRBD2 (5 bases each). This CDR3 contains 15 residues. Trimming removed 5 bases at V and 0 bases at J, with 13 bases between. From germline, CDR1 is SGDLS and CDR2 YYNGEE. CDR3 nucleotide sequence: TGTGCCAGCAGTCCCTGGGGGAGCAGCACAGATACGCAGTATTTT. Encoded protein: CASSPWGSSTDTQYF. Drawing the rest from reference TRBV9 and TRBJ2-3, the complete variable domain is DSGVTQTPKHLITATGQRVTLRCSPRSGDLSVYWYQQSLDQGLQFLIQYYNGEERAKGNILERFSAQQFPDLHSELNLSSLELGDSALYFCASSPWGSSTDTQYFGPGTRLTVL.

This clonotype was observed many times. The J gene is TRBJ2-7, the V gene TRBV7-8; 11 nucleotides line up with TRBD2. V dropped 1 base and J dropped 7; count of bases not matched to a gene: 18. Germline assignment: CDR1 SGHVS and CDR2 FQNEAQ. This CDR3 spans 19 amino acids. The CDR3 sequence is CASSLGTPLAGGLWTEQYF. CDR3 in DNA: TGTGCCAGCAGCTTAGGAACCCCTCTAGCGGGGGGACTCTGGACGGAGCAGTACTTC. Using reference TRBV7-8 and TRBJ2-7 for the parts outside the CDR3, the full variable domain is GAGVSQSPRYKVAKRGQDVALRCDPISGHVSLFWYQQALGQGPEFLTYFQNEAQLDKSGLPSDRFFAERPEGSVSTLKIQRTQQEDSAVYLCASSLGTPLAGGLWTEQYFGPGTRLTVT.

This clonotype was observed at least ten times. The gene calls are TRBV9 and TRBJ2-7; D ambiguous. With 0 bases removed from V and 6 bases from J, the gap between germline ends came to 13 bases. This CDR3 has 14 amino acids. Germline V lookup: CDR1 SGDLS, CDR2 YYNGEE. Here the CDR3 reads CASSVDGWNGEQYF. The CDR3 nucleotides are TGTGCCAGCAGCGTAGACGGATGGAACGGCGAGCAGTACTTC.

This clonotype was seen repeatedly, ten times or more. V gene TRBV6-1 combines with J gene TRBJ1-2; no clear D. This CDR3 is 14 amino acids long. Trimming pared 6 bases from V and 8 bases from J, leaving 19 bases between. The germline CDR1 and CDR2 sequences are MNHNS and SASEGT. This CDR3 reads CASRYKTNRKGYTF. Here the CDR3 DNA reads TGTGCCAGCAGGTACAAGACTAACAGAAAGGGCTACACCTTC.